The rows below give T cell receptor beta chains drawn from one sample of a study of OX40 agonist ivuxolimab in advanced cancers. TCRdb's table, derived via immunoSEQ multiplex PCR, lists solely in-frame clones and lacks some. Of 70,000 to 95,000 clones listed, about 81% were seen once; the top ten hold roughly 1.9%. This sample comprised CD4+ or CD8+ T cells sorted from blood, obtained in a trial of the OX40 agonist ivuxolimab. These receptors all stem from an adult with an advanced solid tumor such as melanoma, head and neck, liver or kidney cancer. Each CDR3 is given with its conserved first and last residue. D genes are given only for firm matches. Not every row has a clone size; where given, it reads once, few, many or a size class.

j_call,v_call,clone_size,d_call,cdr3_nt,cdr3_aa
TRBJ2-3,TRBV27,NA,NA,TGTGCCAGCAGCCGATTCGGAGATACGCAGTATTTT,CASSRFGDTQYF
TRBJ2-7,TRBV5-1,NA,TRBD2,TGCGCCAGCAGCCTCACTAGCGGGGGGGCCTACTACGAGCAGTACTTC,CASSLTSGGAYYEQYF
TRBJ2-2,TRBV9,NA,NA,TGTGCCAGCAGCGTAAAAGGGACGAACACCGGGGAGCTGTTTTTT,CASSVKGTNTGELFF
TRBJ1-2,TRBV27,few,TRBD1,TGTGCCAGCAGGCAATTCCGGTGGGGACAGGGGGACTATGGCTACACCTTC,CASRQFRWGQGDYGYTF
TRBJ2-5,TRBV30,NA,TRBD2,TGTGCCTGGAGTACCCTAGCGGGGGATGGGGCCCAGTACTTC,CAWSTLAGDGAQYF
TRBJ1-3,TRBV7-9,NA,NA,TGTGCCAGCAGCTCCTTTGATGGAGGCACCATATATTTT,CASSSFDGGTIYF
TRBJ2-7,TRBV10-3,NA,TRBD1,TGTGCCATCAGTGAAACGGACAGGGACGGAAGCGAGCAGTACTTC,CAISETDRDGSEQYF
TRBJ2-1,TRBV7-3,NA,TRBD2,TGTGCCAGCAGCCGCCCCCTAGCGGGGGGGCCCAATGAGCAGTTCTTC,CASSRPLAGGPNEQFF
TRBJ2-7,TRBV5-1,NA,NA,TGCGCCAGCAGCGCAACAGGGAAGCAGTACTTC,CASSATGKQYF
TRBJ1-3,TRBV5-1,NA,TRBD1,TGCGCCAGCAGCTTCGAAACAGGGGTGGGAAACACCATATATTTT,CASSFETGVGNTIYF
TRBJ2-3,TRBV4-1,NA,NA,TGCGCCAGCAGCCAAGATTACGGACTCGCAAGGGGGACAGATACGCAGTATTTT,CASSQDYGLARGTDTQYF
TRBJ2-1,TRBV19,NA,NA,TGTGCCAGTAGTGGGGGGCCCTACAATGAGCAGTTCTTC,CASSGGPYNEQFF
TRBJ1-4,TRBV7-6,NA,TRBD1,TGTGCCAGCAGCCTCTCACAGGGGAGGGGTGAAAAACTGTTTTTT,CASSLSQGRGEKLFF
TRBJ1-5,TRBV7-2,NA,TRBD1,TGTGCCAGCAGCCTTCGACAGGGGAGCAATCAGCCCCAGCATTTT,CASSLRQGSNQPQHF
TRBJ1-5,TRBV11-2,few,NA,TGTGCCAGCAGCTTAGACAGGGGCACCCTCTGGCCCCAGCATTTT,CASSLDRGTLWPQHF
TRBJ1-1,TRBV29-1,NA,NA,TGCAGCGTTGAGGGGGCGGGAGTGAACACTGAAGCTTTCTTT,CSVEGAGVNTEAFF
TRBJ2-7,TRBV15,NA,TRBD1,TGTGCCACCTCGAGAGGGGGCCAGAGCTCCTACGAGCAGTACTTC,CATSRGGQSSYEQYF
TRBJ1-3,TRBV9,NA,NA,TGTGCCAGCAGCGGAGGACTGTCCCAGGGCTCTGGAAACACCATATATTTT,CASSGGLSQGSGNTIYF
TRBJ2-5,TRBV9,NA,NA,TGTGCCAGCAGCGGGGTTTCTCGGGGCGAGGGGACCCAGTACTTC,CASSGVSRGEGTQYF
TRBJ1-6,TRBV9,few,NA,TGTGCCAGCAGCGTAGGTGAGAATAATTCACCCCTCCACTTT,CASSVGENNSPLHF
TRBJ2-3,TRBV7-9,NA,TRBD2,TGTGCCAGCAGTTCGGATTCTAGCGGGGGGATAGATACGCAGTATTTT,CASSSDSSGGIDTQYF
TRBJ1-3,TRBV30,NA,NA,TGTGCCTGGCCGGCTAATTTCGGAAACACCATATATTTT,CAWPANFGNTIYF
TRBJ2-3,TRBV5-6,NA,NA,TGTGCCAGCAGCTTCGATTCGACAGGAGCTGGCCCAGATACGCAGTATTTT,CASSFDSTGAGPDTQYF
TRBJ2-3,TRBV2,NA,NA,TGTGCCAGCTCGCAACAAGGACAAGACACAGATACGCAGTATTTT,CASSQQGQDTDTQYF
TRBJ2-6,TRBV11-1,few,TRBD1,TGTGCCAGCAGCCCACGGGCAGGGGGCTTACCTGGGGCCAACGTCCTGACTTTC,CASSPRAGGLPGANVLTF
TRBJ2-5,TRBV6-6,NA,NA,TGTGCCAGCTCACGCATTTACGAGACCCAGTACTTC,CASSRIYETQYF
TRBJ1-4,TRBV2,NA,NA,TGTGCCAGCACCGTGGAGGGGAGCGGAGGAGAAAAACTGTTTTTT,CASTVEGSGGEKLFF
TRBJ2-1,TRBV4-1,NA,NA,TGCGCCAGCAGCCAAGGGGTGATTGGGTACAATGAGCAGTTCTTC,CASSQGVIGYNEQFF
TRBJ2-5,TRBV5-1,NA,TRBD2,TGCGCCAGCAGCTTGGGGCGCGGGGGGGCCTCAGGGGAGACCCAGTACTTC,CASSLGRGGASGETQYF
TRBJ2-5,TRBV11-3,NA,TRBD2,TGTGCCAGCAGCGCTACGGGACTAGCGGAGGGGGCCCAGTACTTC,CASSATGLAEGAQYF
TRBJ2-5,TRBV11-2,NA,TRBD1,TGTGCCAGCAGCTGGGACAGGGGAGGGGGCGAGACCCAGTACTTC,CASSWDRGGGETQYF
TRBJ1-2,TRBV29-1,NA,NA,TGCAGCGTAAACCACGGAACTAACTATGGCTACACCTTC,CSVNHGTNYGYTF
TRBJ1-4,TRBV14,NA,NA,TGTGCCAGCAGCCAAGGGCAACTGCGTGAAAAACTGTTTTTT,CASSQGQLREKLFF
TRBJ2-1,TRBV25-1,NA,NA,TGTGCCAGCAGGCAACAAACAGGGAGGCATGAGCAGTTCTTC,CASRQQTGRHEQFF
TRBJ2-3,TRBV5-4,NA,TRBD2,TGTGCCAGCAGCTTGGGACTAGCGGGGCCCGGAGATACGCAGTATTTT,CASSLGLAGPGDTQYF
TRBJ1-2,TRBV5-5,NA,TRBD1,TGTGCCAGCAGTACCGGGACAGGGGCGGGTGGCTACACCTTC,CASSTGTGAGGYTF
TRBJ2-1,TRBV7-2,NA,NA,TGTGCCAGCAGCCCCTCGTTTCTAAGCAATGAGCAGTTCTTC,CASSPSFLSNEQFF
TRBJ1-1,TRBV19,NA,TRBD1,TGTGCCAGTAGTATGGGACAGAGCCTTAAAGAAGCTTTCTTT,CASSMGQSLKEAFF
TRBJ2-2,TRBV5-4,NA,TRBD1,TGTGCCAGCAGCCTGGACAGGGGGCGGTTTACCGGGGAGCTGTTTTTT,CASSLDRGRFTGELFF
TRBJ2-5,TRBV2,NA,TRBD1,TGTGCCAGCAGTGCCGACAGGGCCTACCAAGAGACCCAGTACTTC,CASSADRAYQETQYF
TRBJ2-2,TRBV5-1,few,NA,TGCGCCAGCAGCGCAGACAGGATGGACACCGGGGAGCTGTTTTTT,CASSADRMDTGELFF
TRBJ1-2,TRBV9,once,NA,TGTGCCAGCAGCGCAGAAGGTGGTTATGGTGGCTACACCTTC,CASSAEGGYGGYTF
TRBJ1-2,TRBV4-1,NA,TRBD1,TGCGCCAGCAGCCAAGCCAGGGGGCAAGACTATGGCTACACCTTC,CASSQARGQDYGYTF
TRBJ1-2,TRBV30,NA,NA,TGTGCCTGGAGTGGCCAGCTATATGGCTACACCTTC,CAWSGQLYGYTF
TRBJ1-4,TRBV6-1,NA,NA,TGTGCCAGCACCGAGGAGTACAGGACGGTCGAAAAACTGTTTTTT,CASTEEYRTVEKLFF
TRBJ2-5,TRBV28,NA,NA,TGTGCCAGCACCATCTCTGGAGTCGAAGAGACCCAGTACTTC,CASTISGVEETQYF
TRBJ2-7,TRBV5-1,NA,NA,TGCGCCAGCAGTTTCGAGGGAAACCCTACTGGTGAGCAGTACTTC,CASSFEGNPTGEQYF
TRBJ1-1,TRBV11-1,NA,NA,TGTGCCAGCAGCTTAGATAACAGAGGGAACACTGAAGCTTTCTTT,CASSLDNRGNTEAFF
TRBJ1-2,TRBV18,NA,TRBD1,TGTGCCAGCTCACCACCGACGACAGGGGGGAACTATGGCTACACCTTC,CASSPPTTGGNYGYTF
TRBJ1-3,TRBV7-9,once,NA,TGTGCCAGCAGCCCATTAGGCGAGGATAACGAAAACACCATATATTTT,CASSPLGEDNENTIYF
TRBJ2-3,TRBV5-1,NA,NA,TGCGCCAGCAGCTTACAGGGCCGCCGGGGCACAGATACGCAGTATTTT,CASSLQGRRGTDTQYF
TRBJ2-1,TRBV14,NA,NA,TGTGCCAGCAGCCAAGATAGGGGTACTTCCTACAATGAGCAGTTCTTC,CASSQDRGTSYNEQFF
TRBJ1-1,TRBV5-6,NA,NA,TGTGCCAGCAGAGGCAGGGGTGAAGCTTTCTTT,CASRGRGEAFF
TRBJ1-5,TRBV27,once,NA,TGTGCCAGCAGTCCGGGACACAGGCAGCCCCAGCATTTT,CASSPGHRQPQHF
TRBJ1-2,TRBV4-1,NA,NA,TGCGCCAGCAGCCCGGCGGACAGCAGCTTCTATGGCTACACCTTC,CASSPADSSFYGYTF
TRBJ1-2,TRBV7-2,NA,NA,TGTGCCATCGGCTATGGCTACACCTTC,CAIGYGYTF
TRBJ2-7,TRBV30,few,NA,TGTGCCTGGAGTAGATCCGGACAAGCCAGCGACGAGCAGTACTTC,CAWSRSGQASDEQYF
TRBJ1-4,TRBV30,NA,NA,TGTGCCTGGGGGGCAGGGCCCCGGGGAAAACTGTTTTTT,CAWGAGPRGKLFF
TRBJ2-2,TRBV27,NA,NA,TGTGCCAGCAGTTTATCGGGAACGAACACCGGGGAGCTGTTTTTT,CASSLSGTNTGELFF
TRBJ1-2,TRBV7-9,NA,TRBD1,TGTGCCAGCAGCTTAGACACAACAGGGGCCCAGACCGACACCTTC,CASSLDTTGAQTDTF